This TCR beta chain was recovered during a study of identical twins. There are 12 residues in the CDR3. Trimming cost V 5 bases and J 2 bases, with 10 bases left between them. From germline, CDR1 is SQVTM and CDR2 ANQGSEA. This clonotype was recorded at least ten times. Antigen specificity is unknown. A universal primer site came from template switching; cDNA carried unique molecular identifiers. One entry per CDR3 protein results from TCRdb running MiXCR on the 5' RACE reads. The data show 300,000 to 400,000 distinct CDR3 sequences, 9% to 15% seen once. Healthy Caucasian donors formed the entire cohort. General study points: Twin-shared out-of-frame alpha sequences were enriched for low generation probability. In drawing conclusions, the study used cross-sectional statistical analysis and did not follow the same donors.

The same sample was also used in a study of yellow fever vaccine responses in identical twins.

The sequence derives from a woman aged 18-29 years in good health. Sequencing input: CD8+ T cells sorted from blood. This chain links TRBV29-1 with TRBJ2-7; D might be TRBD2 (5 bases). In nucleotides, the CDR3 is TGCAGCGTTAGGACTGGACCCTACGAGCAGTACTTC. Translated: CSVRTGPYEQYF.